This T cell receptor (beta chain) stems from a study of blood T cells in healthy people across ages. A few counts support this clonotype. The second PCR ran about 6 to 11 cycles with a sample-barcoded 5' primer and J-beta primers. Each CDR3 protein is one row after TCRdb ran MiXCR on the 5' RACE reads. The profile shows approximately 1,000,000 distinct CDR3 sequences, roughly 45% of them singletons. The receptor was isolated from a woman aged 60-70 years in good health. The sequenced material came from blood.

For the CDR3, the DNA is TGTGCCAGCAGTGCCTCAACTACTAGCGGGAGTTGGCAAGAGACCCAGTACTTC. Its protein product is CASSASTTSGSWQETQYF. The chain joins TRBV12-3 or TRBV12-4 to TRBJ2-5, with 11 bases aligning to TRBD2. Trimming removed 5 bases from V and 2 bases from J; junction bases left unmatched: 13. The CDR3 is 18 amino acids.